The clone carrying this T cell receptor beta chain appeared a single time. CDR3 size: 13 residues. The V end lost 5 bases, the J end lost 0 bases, and 7 bases lay between the germline ends. Germline loops: CDR1 MRHNA, CDR2 SNTAGT. This sample was included in a study of blood T cell repertoires in COVID-19. At the level of the study: Donors in the United States, Italy and Spain gave samples during acute or convalescent COVID-19. The cDNA or gDNA used as material had been derived from T cells, B-cell-depleted T cells, or PBMCs.

The authors' processing: Estimates of nucleated cell counts were drawn from the amplification of reference gene primers. Clones were read by immunoSEQ multiplex PCR, and TCRdb kept only the in-frame ones, dropping some. V and J calls and clone size come straight from that table; D and trimming were deduced from the DNA. The sample consists of around 220,000 clones, 65% to 90% of them appearing once. Sequences were obtained from peripheral blood. J is TRBJ1-2 and V is TRBV6-4; D is unresolved. The sequence derives from an elderly woman with active or convalescent COVID-19. For the CDR3, the DNA is TGTGCCAGCAGTAAACACCCTAACTATGGCTACACCTTC. Protein: CASSKHPNYGYTF.